The TCR beta chain described here comes from a study of blood T cell repertoires in COVID-19. The wider study: Samples representing acute and convalescent COVID-19 were sourced from the United States, Italy and Spain.

This CDR3 spans 15 amino acids. The V gene's germline CDR1 is LNHDA and CDR2 SQIVND (reference sequence). J lost 3 bases, V lost 5 bases, and 6 bases had no gene match. Assay used: immunoSEQ multiplex PCR; TCRdb lists only in-frame clones, some missing. The table records 140,000 or so clones, approximately 91% of them present only once. This clonotype was obtained from a man in his 70s with acute or convalescent COVID-19. This rearrangement joins TRBV19 to TRBJ1-2; 10 nucleotides agree with TRBD1. What was sequenced was peripheral blood. The CDR3 here is CASSLNGQGDYGYTF. CDR3 in DNA: TGTGCCAGTAGTCTGAACGGACAGGGGGACTATGGCTACACCTTC.